Listed below are T cell receptor beta chains from one sample, sequenced in a study of CD8+CD57+ T cells in acquired aplastic anemia. TCRdb recomputed calls from the reads with MiXCR, one row per CDR3 protein. The data show 160,000 or so distinct CDR3 sequences, more than 45% seen once. Sequencing was carried out using sorted CD4+, CD8+, or CD8+CD57+ T cells (not recorded which) from PBMCs. These receptors were taken from a human donor with aplastic anemia. The CDR3 runs from the conserved cysteine through the conserved F or W. Each record gives: D gene, J gene, V gene, clone size, CDR3 protein, CDR3 DNA. The D gene is left open where the match is weak. Where a row states a size, it is once, few, many or the class of an expanded clone; other rows omit it.

NA | TRBJ2-7 | TRBV7-8 | many | CASSLASSSVYEQYF | TGTGCCAGCAGCTTAGCGAGTTCCAGCGTATACGAGCAGTACTTC
NA | TRBJ1-2 | TRBV2 | NA | CASRQVLSINYGYTF | TGTGCCAGCAGACAGGTCCTATCGATTAACTATGGCTACACCTTC
NA | TRBJ1-2 | TRBV2 | NA | CASSELGGYTF | TGTGCCAGCAGTGAGCTGGGTGGCTACACCTTC
NA | TRBJ1-2 | TRBV4-3 | many | CASSQERYGGNYGYTF | TGCGCCAGCAGCCAAGAAAGGTACGGGGGTAACTATGGCTACACCTTC
TRBD1 | TRBJ2-2 | TRBV24-1 | few | CATSVQGAWSGELFF | TGTGCCACCAGTGTACAGGGGGCCTGGTCCGGGGAGCTGTTTTTT
NA | TRBJ1-1 | TRBV7-2 | many | CASSLGLSGPEAFF | TGTGCCAGCAGCTTAGGCCTAAGTGGACCTGAAGCTTTCTTT
NA | TRBJ1-4 | TRBV7-8 | NA | CASSSSYPGEKLFF | TGTGCCAGCAGCTCCTCCTACCCGGGGGAAAAACTGTTTTTT
TRBD1 | TRBJ1-1 | TRBV12-3/TRBV12-4 | few | CASSPRQGDTEAFF | TGTGCCAGCAGTCCGCGACAGGGGGACACTGAAGCTTTCTTT
TRBD2 | TRBJ2-2 | TRBV19 | many | CASSKVKREAGELFF | TGTGCCAGTAGTAAGGTCAAGCGGGAGGCCGGGGAGCTGTTTTTT
NA | TRBJ1-1 | TRBV29-1 | medium-sized | CSVGSQAFF | TGCAGCGTTGGATCCCAAGCTTTCTTT
NA | TRBJ1-1 | TRBV29-1 | few | CSVAPGAGTEAFF | TGCAGCGTTGCGCCGGGAGCTGGCACTGAAGCTTTCTTT
NA | TRBJ1-6 | TRBV20-1 | NA | CSASSVRNSPLHF | TGCAGTGCTAGCAGTGTTAGGAATTCACCCCTCCACTTT
NA | TRBJ2-3 | TRBV3-1 | NA | CASSLLSTDTQYF | TGTGCCAGCAGCTTACTTAGCACAGATACGCAGTATTTT
TRBD2 | TRBJ2-1 | TRBV10-3 | NA | CAIKGTSGRGNEQFF | TGTGCCATCAAAGGGACTAGCGGGAGGGGGAATGAGCAGTTCTTC
TRBD2 | TRBJ2-7 | TRBV29-1 | NA | CSVEGLAGFYEQYF | TGCAGCGTTGAAGGCCTAGCGGGGTTCTACGAGCAGTACTTC
NA | TRBJ2-1 | TRBV18 | once | CASSPPRPSRNEQFF | TGTGCCAGCTCACCACCTCGGCCATCCAGGAATGAGCAGTTCTTC
TRBD2 | TRBJ2-3 | TRBV5-1 | NA | CASSMGLAGNTDTQYF | TGCGCCAGCAGCATGGGACTAGCGGGAAACACAGATACGCAGTATTTT
NA | TRBJ1-1 | TRBV2 | NA | CASIIISGREAFF | TGTGCCAGCATTATTATTAGTGGGAGGGAAGCTTTCTTT
NA | TRBJ1-2 | TRBV14 | many | CASSQDGGQLVF | TGTGCCAGCAGCCAAGATGGAGGACAGTTAGTCTTC
NA | TRBJ2-3 | TRBV19 | NA | CASSIRGASTDTQYF | TGTGCCAGTAGTATTAGGGGGGCAAGCACAGATACGCAGTATTTT
TRBD1 | TRBJ1-2 | TRBV29-1 | many | CSVEHPGQVGYTF | TGCAGCGTGGAACATCCTGGACAGGTCGGCTACACCTTC
NA | TRBJ2-7 | TRBV10-3 | NA | CAIGGGGNSYEQYF | TGTGCCATCGGAGGGGGGGGGAACTCCTACGAGCAGTACTTC
NA | TRBJ2-5 | TRBV20-1 | once | CSARVLGAREETQYF | TGCAGTGCTAGAGTCCTGGGGGCGAGGGAAGAGACCCAGTACTTC
TRBD1 | TRBJ2-3 | TRBV5-1 | many | CASSSVQGADTQYF | TGCGCCAGCAGTTCAGTCCAGGGGGCAGATACGCAGTATTTT